Reported below is one T cell receptor (beta chain). The sample has other DNA sequences that encode this CDR3 too. The data are from a study of blood T cell repertoires in COVID-19. Study in general: Italy, Spain and the United States were the sources of the convalescent and acute COVID-19 samples. T cells, B-cell-depleted T cells, or PBMCs provided the cDNA or gDNA that served as material.

As processed by the authors: Reference gene primer amplification in the assay estimated nucleated cell counts. Clones were read by immunoSEQ multiplex PCR, and TCRdb kept only the in-frame ones, dropping some. V and J calls and clone size are copied from that table; D and trimming were computed from the DNA. The repertoire holds around 700,000 clones, with 75% to 90% as singletons. Trimming removed 0 bases from V and 3 bases from J, with 5 bases in between. The CDR3 length is 13 residues. In germline, CDR1 is KGHDR, CDR2 SFDVKD. The chain carries TRBV24-1 and TRBJ2-7; D remains unclear. The sample consisted of peripheral blood. The sequence was collected from a woman aged 18 to 35 with acute or convalescent COVID-19. This CDR3 is CATSDLTGYEQYF. The CDR3 bases are TGTGCCACCAGTGATTTGACGGGCTACGAGCAGTACTTC.